This TCR beta chain emerged from a study of shared clonotypes between healthy human individuals. Donation came from healthy HIV-negative adults that had no recent acute infections or vaccinations. This clone was seen only once. No antigen is known for it. Deep-level settings were used for running the assay. Sequencing was performed with immunoSEQ multiplex PCR; in TCRdb, only in-frame clones are kept and a portion is missing. The sample has some 690,000 clones, 90% seen once. The study's findings and limits: The naive CD4 repertoires of a handful of donors were compared, and around 5% of clonotypes were shared.

The V and J ends lost 3 bases and 8 bases respectively, with 7 bases between them. CDR1 is SEHNR, CDR2 FQNEAQ, per germline (reference sequence). The CDR3 has 12 residues. The receptor was isolated from a man younger than 30 in good health. Some clones in this sample may be carry-over from other donors' samples. This chain uses TRBV7-9 with TRBJ2-2; D is unclear. The source material was memory CD8+ T cells from PBMCs. Regarding subset: CD45RO+ cells pooled with CCR7-negative TemRA cells. The CDR3 spells CASSFSRGELFF. CDR3 sequence (DNA): TGTGCCAGCAGCTTTAGTAGAGGGGAGCTGTTTTTT.